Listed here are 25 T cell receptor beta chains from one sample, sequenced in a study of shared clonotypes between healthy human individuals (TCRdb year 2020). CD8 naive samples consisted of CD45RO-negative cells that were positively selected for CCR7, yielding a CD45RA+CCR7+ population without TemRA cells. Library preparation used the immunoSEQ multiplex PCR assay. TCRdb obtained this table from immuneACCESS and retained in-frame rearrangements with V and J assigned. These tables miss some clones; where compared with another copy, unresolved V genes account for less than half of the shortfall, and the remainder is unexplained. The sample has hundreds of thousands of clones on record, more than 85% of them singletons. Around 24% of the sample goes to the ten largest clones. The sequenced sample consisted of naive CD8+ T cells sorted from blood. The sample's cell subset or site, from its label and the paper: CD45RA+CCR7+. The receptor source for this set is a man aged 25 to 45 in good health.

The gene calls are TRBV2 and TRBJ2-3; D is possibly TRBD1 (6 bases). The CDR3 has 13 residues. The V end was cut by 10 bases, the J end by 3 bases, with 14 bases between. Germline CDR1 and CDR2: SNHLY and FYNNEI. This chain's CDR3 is CATARQGTDTQYF. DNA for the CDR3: TGTGCCACCGCCCGCCAGGGGACAGATACGCAGTATTTT.

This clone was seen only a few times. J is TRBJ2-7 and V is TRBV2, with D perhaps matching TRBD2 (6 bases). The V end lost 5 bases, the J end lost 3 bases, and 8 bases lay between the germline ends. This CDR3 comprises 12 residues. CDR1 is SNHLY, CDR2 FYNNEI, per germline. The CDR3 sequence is CASSWTNYEQYF. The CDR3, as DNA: TGTGCCAGCAGTTGGACTAACTACGAGCAGTACTTC.

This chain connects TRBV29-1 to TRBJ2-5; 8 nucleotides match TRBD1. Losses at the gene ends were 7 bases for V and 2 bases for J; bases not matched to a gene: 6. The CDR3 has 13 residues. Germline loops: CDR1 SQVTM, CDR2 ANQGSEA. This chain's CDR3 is CSAEGQVQETQYF. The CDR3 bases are TGCAGCGCCGAGGGACAGGTTCAAGAGACCCAGTACTTC. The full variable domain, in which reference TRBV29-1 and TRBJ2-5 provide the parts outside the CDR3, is SAVISQKPSRDICQRGTSLTIQCQVDSQVTMMFWYRQQPGQSLTLIATANQGSEATYESGFVIDKFPISRPNLTFSTLTVSNMSPEDSSIYLCSAEGQVQETQYFGPGTRLLVL.

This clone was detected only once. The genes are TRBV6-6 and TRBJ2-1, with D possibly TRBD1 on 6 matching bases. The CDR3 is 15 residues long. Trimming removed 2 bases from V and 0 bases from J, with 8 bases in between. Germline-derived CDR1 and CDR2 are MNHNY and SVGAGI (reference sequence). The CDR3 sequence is CASSYQGSSYNEQFF. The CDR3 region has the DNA TGTGCCAGCAGTTACCAGGGGAGCTCCTACAATGAGCAGTTCTTC.

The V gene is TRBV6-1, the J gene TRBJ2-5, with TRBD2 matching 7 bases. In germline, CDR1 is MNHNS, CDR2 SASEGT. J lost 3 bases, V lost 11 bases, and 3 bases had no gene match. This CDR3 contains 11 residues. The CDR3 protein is CAGTSEETQYF. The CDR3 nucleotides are TGTGCCGGTACTAGCGAAGAGACCCAGTACTTC.

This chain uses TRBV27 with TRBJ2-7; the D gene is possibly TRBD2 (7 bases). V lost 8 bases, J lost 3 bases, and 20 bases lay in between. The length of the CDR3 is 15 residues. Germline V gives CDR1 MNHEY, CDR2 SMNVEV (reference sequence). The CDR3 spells CASGTWRGGSYEQYF. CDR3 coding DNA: TGTGCCAGCGGAACTTGGAGGGGGGGGAGCTACGAGCAGTACTTC.

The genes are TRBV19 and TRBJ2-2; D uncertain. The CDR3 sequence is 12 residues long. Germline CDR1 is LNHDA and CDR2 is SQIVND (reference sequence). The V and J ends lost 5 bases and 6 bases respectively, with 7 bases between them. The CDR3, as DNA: TGTGCCAGTAGTGTCGGTCCCGGGGAGCTGTTTTTT. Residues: CASSVGPGELFF.

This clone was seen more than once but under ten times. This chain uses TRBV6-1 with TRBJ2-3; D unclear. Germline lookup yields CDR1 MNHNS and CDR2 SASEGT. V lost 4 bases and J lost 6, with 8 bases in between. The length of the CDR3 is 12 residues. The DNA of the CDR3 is TGTGCCAGCAGTGTTAGTGCGGATACGCAGTATTTT. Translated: CASSVSADTQYF.

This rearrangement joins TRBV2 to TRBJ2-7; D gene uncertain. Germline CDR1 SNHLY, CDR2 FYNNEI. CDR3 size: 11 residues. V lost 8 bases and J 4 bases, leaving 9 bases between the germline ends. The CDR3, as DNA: TGTGCCAGCGTATACGGTTACGAGCAGTACTTC. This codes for CASVYGYEQYF. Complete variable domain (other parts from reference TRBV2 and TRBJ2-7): EPEVTQTPSHQVTQMGQEVILRCVPISNHLYFYWYRQILGQKVEFLVSFYNNEISEKSEIFDDQFSVERPDGSNFTLKIRSTKLEDSAMYFCASVYGYEQYFGPGTRLTVT.

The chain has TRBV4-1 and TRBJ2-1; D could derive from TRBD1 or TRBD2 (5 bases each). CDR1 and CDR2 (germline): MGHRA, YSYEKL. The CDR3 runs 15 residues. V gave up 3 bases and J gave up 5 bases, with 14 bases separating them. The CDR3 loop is CASSQGESRDNEQFF. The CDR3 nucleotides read TGCGCCAGCAGCCAGGGGGAGTCCCGGGACAATGAGCAGTTCTTC.

The CDR3 sequence is CAISDHRGPPYEQYF. CDR3 bases: TGTGCCATCAGTGACCACAGGGGGCCGCCCTACGAGCAGTACTTC. The chain carries TRBV10-3 and TRBJ2-7, with 9 bases matching TRBD1. The CDR3 runs to 15 residues. The germline V gene has CDR1 ENHRY and CDR2 SYGVKD. The junction had 5 bases not matched to a gene; V was cut back by 3 bases and J by 2 bases.

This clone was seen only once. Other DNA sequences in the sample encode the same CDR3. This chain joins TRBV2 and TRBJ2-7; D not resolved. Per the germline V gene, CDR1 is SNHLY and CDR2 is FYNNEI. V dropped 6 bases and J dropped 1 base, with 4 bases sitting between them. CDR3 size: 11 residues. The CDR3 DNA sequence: TGTGCCAGCAGCCTATCCTACGAGCAGTACTTC. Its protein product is CASSLSYEQYF.

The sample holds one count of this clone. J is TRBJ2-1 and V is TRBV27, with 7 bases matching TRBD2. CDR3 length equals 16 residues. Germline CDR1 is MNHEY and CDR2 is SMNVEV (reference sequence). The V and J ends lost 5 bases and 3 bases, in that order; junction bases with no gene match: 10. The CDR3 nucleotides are TGTGCCAGCAGTCCTTCCGCGGGAGAGTTCTACAATGAGCAGTTCTTC. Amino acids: CASSPSAGEFYNEQFF.

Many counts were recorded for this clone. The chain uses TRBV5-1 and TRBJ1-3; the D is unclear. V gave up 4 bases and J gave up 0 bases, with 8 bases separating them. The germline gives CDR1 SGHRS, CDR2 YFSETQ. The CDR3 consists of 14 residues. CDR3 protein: CASSPADSGNTIYF. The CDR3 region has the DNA TGCGCCAGCAGCCCGGCGGACTCTGGAAACACCATATATTTT.

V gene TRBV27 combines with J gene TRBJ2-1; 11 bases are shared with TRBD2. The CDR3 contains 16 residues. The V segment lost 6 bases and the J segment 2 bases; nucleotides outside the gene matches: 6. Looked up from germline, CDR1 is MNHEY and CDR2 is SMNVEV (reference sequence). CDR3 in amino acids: CASRGLAEGAYNEQFF. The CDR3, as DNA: TGTGCCAGCAGGGGACTAGCGGAGGGGGCCTACAATGAGCAGTTCTTC.

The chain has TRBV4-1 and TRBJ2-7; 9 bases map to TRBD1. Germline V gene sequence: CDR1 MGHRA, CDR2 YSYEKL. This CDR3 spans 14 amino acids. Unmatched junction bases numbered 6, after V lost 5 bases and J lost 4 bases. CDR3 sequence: CASSDRDRVYEQYF. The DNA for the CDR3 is TGCGCCAGCAGCGACCGGGACAGGGTTTACGAGCAGTACTTC.

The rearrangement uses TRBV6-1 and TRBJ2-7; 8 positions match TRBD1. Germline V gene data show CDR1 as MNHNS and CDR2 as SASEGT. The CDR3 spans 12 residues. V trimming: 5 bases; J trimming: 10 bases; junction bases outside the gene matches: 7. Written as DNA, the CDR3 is TGTGCCAGCAGTACCCCAGGGGGCGTACAGTACTTC. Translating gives CASSTPGGVQYF.

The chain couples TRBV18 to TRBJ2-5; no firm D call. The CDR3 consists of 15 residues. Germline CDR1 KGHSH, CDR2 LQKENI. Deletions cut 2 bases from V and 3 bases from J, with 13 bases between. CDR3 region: CASSPWELIEETQYF. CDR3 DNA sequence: TGTGCCAGCTCACCATGGGAACTAATTGAAGAGACCCAGTACTTC.

The CDR3 region is CASGEQGVYEQYF. For the CDR3, the DNA is TGTGCCAGCGGGGAACAGGGGGTCTACGAGCAGTACTTC. The chain is built from TRBV6-1 and TRBJ2-7, with TRBD1 identical over 8 bases. CDR3 size: 13 residues. Germline assignment: CDR1 MNHNS and CDR2 SASEGT. V lost 8 bases, J lost 3 bases, and 6 bases stayed unmatched.

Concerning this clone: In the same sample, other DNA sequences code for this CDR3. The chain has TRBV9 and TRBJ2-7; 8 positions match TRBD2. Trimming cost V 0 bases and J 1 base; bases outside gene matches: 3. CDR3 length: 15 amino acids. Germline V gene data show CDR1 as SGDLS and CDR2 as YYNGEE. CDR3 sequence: CASSVGSGVSYEQYF. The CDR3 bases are TGTGCCAGCAGCGTAGGTAGCGGGGTGTCCTACGAGCAGTACTTC.

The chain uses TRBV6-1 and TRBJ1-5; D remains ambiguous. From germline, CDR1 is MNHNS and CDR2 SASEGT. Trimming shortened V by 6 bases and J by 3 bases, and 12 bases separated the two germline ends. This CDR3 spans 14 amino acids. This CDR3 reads CASRPFITNQPQHF. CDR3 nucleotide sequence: TGTGCCAGCAGACCGTTCATCACCAATCAGCCCCAGCATTTT.

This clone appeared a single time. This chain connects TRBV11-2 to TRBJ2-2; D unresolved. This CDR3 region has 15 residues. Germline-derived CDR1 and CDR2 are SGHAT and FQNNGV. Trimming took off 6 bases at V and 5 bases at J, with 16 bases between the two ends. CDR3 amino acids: CASRPGHLGTGELFF. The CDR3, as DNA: TGTGCCAGCAGACCAGGCCACCTTGGGACCGGGGAGCTGTTTTTT.

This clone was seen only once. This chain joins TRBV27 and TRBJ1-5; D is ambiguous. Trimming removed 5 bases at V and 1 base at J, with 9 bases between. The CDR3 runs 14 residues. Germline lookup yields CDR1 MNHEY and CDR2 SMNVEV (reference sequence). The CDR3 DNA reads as TGTGCCAGCAGTCCCTTATTGAGCAATCAGCCCCAGCATTTT. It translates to CASSPLLSNQPQHF.

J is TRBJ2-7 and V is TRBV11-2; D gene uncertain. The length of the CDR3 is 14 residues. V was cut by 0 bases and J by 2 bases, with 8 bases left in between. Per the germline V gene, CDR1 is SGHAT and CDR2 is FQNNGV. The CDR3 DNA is TGTGCCAGCAGCTTAGAAGGATCGCCCTACGAGCAGTACTTC. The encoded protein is CASSLEGSPYEQYF.

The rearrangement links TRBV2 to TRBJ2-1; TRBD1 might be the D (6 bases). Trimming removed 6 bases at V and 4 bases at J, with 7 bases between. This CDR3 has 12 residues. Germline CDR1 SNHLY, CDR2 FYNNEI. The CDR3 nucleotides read TGTGCCAGCAGAGGACAGTACAATGAGCAGTTCTTC. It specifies CASRGQYNEQFF.